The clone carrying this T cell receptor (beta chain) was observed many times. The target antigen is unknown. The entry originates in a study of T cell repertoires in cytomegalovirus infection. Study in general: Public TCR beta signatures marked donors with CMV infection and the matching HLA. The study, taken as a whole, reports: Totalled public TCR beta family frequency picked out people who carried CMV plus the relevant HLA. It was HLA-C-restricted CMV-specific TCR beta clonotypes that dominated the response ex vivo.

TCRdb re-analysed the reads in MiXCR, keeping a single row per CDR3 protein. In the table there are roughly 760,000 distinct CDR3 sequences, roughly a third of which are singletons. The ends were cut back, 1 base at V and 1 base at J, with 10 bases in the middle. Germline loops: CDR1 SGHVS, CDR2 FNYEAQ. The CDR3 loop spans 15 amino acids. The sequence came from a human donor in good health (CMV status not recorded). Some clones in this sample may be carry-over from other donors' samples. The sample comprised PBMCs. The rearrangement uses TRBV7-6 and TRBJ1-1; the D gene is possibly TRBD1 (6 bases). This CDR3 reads CASSLVVGGNTEAFF. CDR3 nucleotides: TGTGCCAGCAGCTTAGTGGTAGGGGGGAACACTGAAGCTTTCTTT.